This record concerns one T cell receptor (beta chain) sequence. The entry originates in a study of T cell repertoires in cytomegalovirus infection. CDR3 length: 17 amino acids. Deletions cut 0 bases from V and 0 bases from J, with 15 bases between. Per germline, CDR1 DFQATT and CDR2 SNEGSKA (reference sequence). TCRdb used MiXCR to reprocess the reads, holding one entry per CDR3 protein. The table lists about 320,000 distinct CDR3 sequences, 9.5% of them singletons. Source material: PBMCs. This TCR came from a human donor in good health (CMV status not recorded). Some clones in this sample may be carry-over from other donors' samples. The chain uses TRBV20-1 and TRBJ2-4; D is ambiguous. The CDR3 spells CSARDQAQILAKNIQYF. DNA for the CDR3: TGCAGTGCTAGAGACCAAGCGCAAATATTAGCCAAAAACATTCAGTACTTC.